What follows is one T cell receptor beta chain and its context. Germline assignment: CDR1 MNHEY and CDR2 SVGAGI. V lost 10 bases to trimming and J lost 2 bases; unmatched junction nucleotides: 13. The CDR3 length is 15 residues. The sample is drawn from a study of siplizumab effects on memory and regulatory T cells. Sequencing used immunoSEQ multiplex PCR; TCRdb keeps in-frame clones, though not all of them. The sample has around 95,000 clones, about 95% seen once. Sample: non-Treg CD4+ T cells sorted from blood. This receptor was obtained from a human donor in good health. This chain connects TRBV6-5 to TRBJ1-1; TRBD1 matches 7 bases. The CDR3 nucleotides are TGTGCCATCAAATCATCCGGGACAGCAAACACTGAAGCTTTCTTT. Its protein product is CAIKSSGTANTEAFF.